These T cell receptor beta chains were read from a single sample in a study of beta chain features in type 1 diabetes. This table comes from immunoSEQ multiplex PCR, and its TCRdb copy is limited to in-frame clones, with some not included. The top ten clones hold 0.023% of a sample with 900,000 or so clones, roughly 15% of them seen once. The material sequenced was naive CD4+ T cells from blood. The receptors shown here come from a young woman in good health. The CDR3 runs from the conserved cysteine through the conserved F or W. Each record gives: clone size, D gene, V gene, J gene, CDR3 DNA, CDR3 protein. The D gene is left open where the match is weak. A row's size may be missing; if present it is once, few, many or a size class.

clone size: -; D gene: -; V gene: TRBV19; J gene: TRBJ2-3; CDR3 DNA: TGTGCCAGCCACCCACGGGACGGACGCACAGATACGCAGTATTTT; CDR3 protein: CASHPRDGRTDTQYF
clone size: -; D gene: -; V gene: TRBV28; J gene: TRBJ2-7; CDR3 DNA: TGTGCCAGCAGGGGGGAACTGTACTACGAGCAGTACTTC; CDR3 protein: CASRGELYYEQYF
clone size: -; D gene: TRBD1; V gene: TRBV7-9; J gene: TRBJ2-3; CDR3 DNA: TGTGCCAGCAGCCTCGCATCCGGGACAGCAAGCACAGATACGCAGTATTTT; CDR3 protein: CASSLASGTASTDTQYF
clone size: -; D gene: -; V gene: TRBV29-1; J gene: TRBJ1-2; CDR3 DNA: TGCAGCGCCCCCATAAATTCTAACTATGGCTACACCTTC; CDR3 protein: CSAPINSNYGYTF
clone size: few; D gene: -; V gene: TRBV6-5; J gene: TRBJ2-2; CDR3 DNA: TGTGCCAGCAGTCCGGCGGGCGTCGGGGAGCTGTTTTTT; CDR3 protein: CASSPAGVGELFF
clone size: -; D gene: TRBD1; V gene: TRBV2; J gene: TRBJ1-1; CDR3 DNA: TGTGCCAGCAGTGTCACAGGGGGCTCTGGGACTGAAGCTTTCTTT; CDR3 protein: CASSVTGGSGTEAFF
clone size: few; D gene: TRBD2; V gene: TRBV5-1; J gene: TRBJ2-1; CDR3 DNA: TGCGCCAGCAGTACTAGCGGGAGTTCCTACAATGAGCAGTTCTTC; CDR3 protein: CASSTSGSSYNEQFF
clone size: few; D gene: -; V gene: TRBV5-4; J gene: TRBJ1-1; CDR3 DNA: TGCGCCAGCAGCCTCGACCCGAACACTGAAGCTTTCTTT; CDR3 protein: CASSLDPNTEAFF
clone size: -; D gene: TRBD2; V gene: TRBV12-5; J gene: TRBJ2-1; CDR3 DNA: TGTGCTAGTGGTTTTACTCCCGGGACTAGCCTTAATGAGCAGTTCTTC; CDR3 protein: CASGFTPGTSLNEQFF
clone size: -; D gene: -; V gene: TRBV18; J gene: TRBJ1-1; CDR3 DNA: TGTGCCAGCTCACCACTTGGGGCGCGGACCTTGAACACTGAAGCTTTCTTT; CDR3 protein: CASSPLGARTLNTEAFF
clone size: few; D gene: TRBD2; V gene: TRBV7-9; J gene: TRBJ2-3; CDR3 DNA: TGTGCCAGCAGCACTTTCGGGACTAGCGGCACAGATACGCAGTATTTT; CDR3 protein: CASSTFGTSGTDTQYF
clone size: -; D gene: -; V gene: TRBV7-2; J gene: TRBJ2-5; CDR3 DNA: TGTGCCAGCAGCGAAAACCCTCAAGAGACCCAGTACTTC; CDR3 protein: CASSENPQETQYF
clone size: -; D gene: -; V gene: TRBV28; J gene: TRBJ2-4; CDR3 DNA: TGTGCCAGCAGTTTAAGGGACAACTTCGAAAACATTCAGTACTTC; CDR3 protein: CASSLRDNFENIQYF
clone size: few; D gene: -; V gene: TRBV2; J gene: TRBJ2-1; CDR3 DNA: TGTGCCAGCAGTGTACTGGTCCAGCAGTTCTTC; CDR3 protein: CASSVLVQQFF
clone size: few; D gene: -; V gene: TRBV6-5; J gene: TRBJ1-1; CDR3 DNA: TGTGCCAGCAGACAGGGTATGAACACTGAAGCTTTCTTT; CDR3 protein: CASRQGMNTEAFF
clone size: few; D gene: -; V gene: TRBV6-6; J gene: TRBJ2-7; CDR3 DNA: TGTGCCAGCAGCTACGGTGCTATGAACGAGCAGTACTTC; CDR3 protein: CASSYGAMNEQYF
clone size: -; D gene: TRBD1; V gene: TRBV7-2; J gene: TRBJ1-2; CDR3 DNA: TGTGCCAGCAGCTTAACCGGACAGGGTGTTGCGGGCTACACCTTC; CDR3 protein: CASSLTGQGVAGYTF
clone size: few; D gene: -; V gene: TRBV28; J gene: TRBJ1-2; CDR3 DNA: TGTGCCACAATACAGAGACCGACCACCTATGGCTACACCTTC; CDR3 protein: CATIQRPTTYGYTF
clone size: -; D gene: TRBD1; V gene: TRBV10-3; J gene: TRBJ2-7; CDR3 DNA: TGTGCCACCCTATTGGCAGGGGGCGACGAGCAGTACTTC; CDR3 protein: CATLLAGGDEQYF
clone size: few; D gene: -; V gene: TRBV28; J gene: TRBJ2-1; CDR3 DNA: TGTGCCAGCAGACGACGTAGGGAGAAGCCAAATGAGCAGTTCTTC; CDR3 protein: CASRRRREKPNEQFF